This TCR beta chain was retrieved from a study of CD8 T cells in ankylosing spondylitis. Study-wide findings and caveats: Researchers reportedly found disease-linked clones significantly enriched in matched ankylosing spondylitis synovial fluid. Disease-linked clones bore a CD8+ phenotype and were relatively rare in peripheral blood. A TCR beta motif of several highly homologous variants seemed to mark ankylosing spondylitis blood.

Making use of molecular barcodes, quantitative 5'-RACE generated TCR beta libraries. Using its own MiXCR run on the 5' RACE reads, TCRdb lists one record per CDR3 protein. The sample contains about 9,700 distinct CDR3 sequences, 5% to 6.5% of which appear only once. V gave up 5 bases and J gave up 5 bases; unmatched junction bases: 7. This CDR3 is 15 amino acids long. Looked up from germline, CDR1 is SGDLS and CDR2 is YYNGEE. This clonotype was counted many times. Its antigen is as yet unknown. This clonotype originated in a female donor with ankylosing spondylitis or in good health (not recorded which). Sequencing input: blood, either unsorted or a sorted T cell fraction (not recorded which). V gene TRBV9 combines with J gene TRBJ2-2, with 9 bases lining up with TRBD1. The CDR3 sequence: CASRDSGTGTGELFF. The CDR3 DNA follows: TGTGCCAGCAGGGATTCCGGGACAGGGACCGGGGAGCTGTTTTTT.